Below are 18 T cell receptor beta chains sequenced from a single sample in a study of cytomegalovirus exposure and HLA in healthy donors (dated by TCRdb to the late 2010s). The library relied on the immunoSEQ multiplex PCR assay. A mixture of 60 forward primers for TCR Vbeta segments and 13 reverse primers for TCR Jbeta segments was used in the multiplex PCR. Sourced from immuneACCESS, this table was stored by TCRdb with only in-frame sequences that have V and J called. A share of the clones is absent; for the studies checked, an unresolved V gene accounts for under half, and the remainder has no known explanation. For this sample the table gives fewer than 150,000 clones, of which roughly four fifths were detected only once. The ten largest make up less than 3% of the sample. The sequenced sample consisted of PBMCs. These receptors were obtained from a male donor in good health and CMV-seronegative.

This clone was counted a single time. The chain couples TRBV5-1 to TRBJ2-3; TRBD2 matches 11 bases. CDR3 length: 15 amino acids. Germline V gene sequence: CDR1 SGHRS, CDR2 YFSETQ. V gave up 2 bases and J gave up 4 bases; unmatched junction bases: 3. The CDR3 reads CASSLNSGRADTQYF. CDR3 DNA: TGCGCCAGCAGCTTAAATAGCGGGAGGGCAGATACGCAGTATTTT.

CDR3 DNA sequence: TGTGCCAGCAGTTCCGGGACTCGCAGGGCCTACACCTTC. This sequence encodes CASSSGTRRAYTF. This sequence joins TRBV6-5 and TRBJ1-2, with D perhaps matching TRBD1 (5 bases). Per the germline V gene, CDR1 is MNHEY and CDR2 is SVGAGI. V was pared by 4 bases and J by 10 bases, with 16 bases between. CDR3 size: 13 residues.

The chain couples TRBV30 to TRBJ2-7, with D possibly matching TRBD2 (5 bases). The ends were cut back, 0 bases at V and 4 bases at J, with 10 bases in the middle. Germline CDR1 is GTSNPN and CDR2 is SVGIG (reference sequence). The CDR3 covers 13 residues. The CDR3 spells CAWSVSGWYEQYF. The DNA for the CDR3 is TGTGCCTGGAGTGTGAGCGGATGGTACGAGCAGTACTTC.

This chain links TRBV11-2 with TRBJ2-7; D unresolved. Germline loops: CDR1 SGHAT, CDR2 FQNNGV. The CDR3 runs to 11 residues. The ends were cut back, 4 bases at V and 3 bases at J, with 4 bases in the middle. CDR3 in amino acids: CASSSGYEQYF. CDR3 nucleotides: TGTGCCAGCAGCTCAGGCTACGAGCAGTACTTC.

V and J are TRBV7-6 and TRBJ1-5, with 8 positions matching TRBD1. CDR3 length equals 14 residues. Germline V gene lookup returns CDR1 SGHVS and CDR2 FNYEAQ. V lost 3 bases to trimming and J lost 2 bases; unmatched junction nucleotides: 0. DNA of the CDR3: TGTGCCAGCAGCTTGACAGGGGGCAATCAGCCCCAGCATTTT. Translated, it gives CASSLTGGNQPQHF.

The chain employs TRBV1 and TRBJ2-3; the table gives TRBD2 as D, unverified against the DNA. TRBV1 is labeled a pseudogene. The CDR3 is 16 residues long. The CDR3 sequence: CTSNPGLAGGADTQYF. CDR3 sequence (DNA): TGCACCAGCAATCCGGGACTAGCGGGAGGGGCAGATACGCAGTATTTT.

The chain couples TRBV7-8 to TRBJ2-3; D is unresolved. Per the germline V gene, CDR1 is SGHVS and CDR2 is FQNEAQ. Trimming took off 10 bases at V and 3 bases at J, with 20 bases between the two ends. This CDR3 comprises 15 residues. The CDR3, as DNA: TGTGCCACCCAGAGTGGAAATCGGGTTACAGATACGCAGTATTTT. This codes for CATQSGNRVTDTQYF. Full variable domain (remainder filled in from reference TRBV7-8 and TRBJ2-3): GAGVSQSPRYKVAKRGQDVALRCDPISGHVSLFWYQQALGQGPEFLTYFQNEAQLDKSGLPSDRFFAERPEGSVSTLKIQRTQQEDSAVYLCATQSGNRVTDTQYFGPGTRLTVL.

This clone came up once. V and J are TRBV27 and TRBJ2-3, with 11 bases that match TRBD2. The CDR3 is 16 amino acids. Germline trimming cut 1 base from V and 1 base from J; bases unmatched to any gene: 1. CDR1 is MNHEY and CDR2 is SMNVEV in the germline V gene (reference sequence). The CDR3 here is CASSLLLAGGTDTQYF. The CDR3 nucleotides read TGTGCCAGCAGTTTATTACTAGCGGGAGGCACAGATACGCAGTATTTT.

The chain employs TRBV21-1 and TRBJ1-1. TRBV21-1 is listed as a pseudogene. CDR3 length: 15 amino acids. The chain's CDR3 is CASSKATGGGTEAFF. CDR3 in DNA: TGTGCCAGCAGCAAAGCAACGGGAGGGGGTACTGAAGCTTTCTTT.

The chain joins TRBV30 to TRBJ1-3; unclear D gene. The ends were cut back, 3 bases at V and 0 bases at J, with 12 bases in the middle. This CDR3 spans 15 amino acids. Germline V lookup: CDR1 GTSNPN, CDR2 SVGIG (reference sequence). CDR3 protein: CAWSVSRISGNTIYF. The CDR3 nucleotides are TGTGCCTGGAGCGTAAGCAGGATCTCTGGAAACACCATATATTTT.

The V call is TRBV5-4, the J call TRBJ1-2, with 7 bases that match TRBD1. Germline-derived CDR1 and CDR2 are SGHNT and YYREEE (reference sequence). The junction had 7 bases not matched to a gene; V was cut back by 4 bases and J by 4 bases. CDR3 size: 14 residues. CDR3 coding DNA: TGTGCCAGCAGCGGGGGACAGAGTCCCTATGGCTACACCTTC. As protein: CASSGGQSPYGYTF. The full variable domain, its missing parts supplied by reference TRBV5-4 and TRBJ1-2, is ETGVTQSPTHLIKTRGQQVTLRCSSQSGHNTVSWYQQALGQGPQFIFQYYREEENGRGNFPPRFSGLQFPNYSSELNVNALELDDSALYLCASSGGQSPYGYTFGSGTRLTVV.

The V call is TRBV9, the J call TRBJ2-3; 11 bases fit TRBD2. The CDR3 loop spans 16 amino acids. V was pared by 0 bases and J by 5 bases, with 5 bases of the junction left unmatched. Germline CDR1 and CDR2: SGDLS and YYNGEE. CDR3 amino acids: CASSVALAGGGDTQYF. DNA of the CDR3: TGTGCCAGCAGCGTAGCTTTAGCGGGAGGGGGAGATACGCAGTATTTT.

The V and J genes are TRBV28 and TRBJ2-4, with 10 positions matching TRBD2. The CDR3 extends over 13 amino acids. Germline CDR1 MDHEN, CDR2 SYDVKM. The trim removed 6 bases at V and 4 bases at J, leaving 0 bases unmatched. Here the CDR3 DNA reads TGTGCCAGCAGACTAGCGGGAAAAAACATTCAGTACTTC. This sequence encodes CASRLAGKNIQYF.

This chain uses TRBV7-2 with TRBJ2-1, with D tentatively TRBD2 (5 bases). CDR1 is SGHTA and CDR2 is FQGNSA in the germline V gene. The CDR3 runs 15 residues. The V end lost 1 base, the J end lost 8 bases, and 15 bases lay between the germline ends. CDR3 amino acids: CASSLVSAPGYEQFF. The CDR3 DNA reads TGTGCCAGCAGCTTAGTAAGCGCCCCGGGATATGAGCAGTTCTTC.

CDR3 bases: TGTGCCAGCTCACCGTCGCAGGGTTTTAGAAATACGCAGTATTTT. It translates to CASSPSQGFRNTQYF. The rearrangement uses TRBV18 and TRBJ2-3, with D possibly TRBD1 on 5 matching bases. The germline CDR1 and CDR2 sequences are KGHSH and LQKENI. V lost 3 bases to trimming and J lost 7 bases, with 17 bases between them. This CDR3 comprises 15 residues.

The chain combines TRBV9 with TRBJ2-3, with 8 positions matching TRBD2. The CDR3 is made up of 17 amino acids. The V segment lost 4 bases and the J segment 2 bases; nucleotides outside the gene matches: 12. In germline, CDR1 is SGDLS, CDR2 YYNGEE. CDR3 region: CASSPQRPSGFTDTQYF. The CDR3 nucleotides read TGTGCCAGCAGCCCCCAAAGGCCTAGCGGGTTCACAGATACGCAGTATTTT.

The J gene is TRBJ1-5, the V gene TRBV19, with TRBD1 matching 8 bases. Per germline, CDR1 LNHDA and CDR2 SQIVND (reference sequence). The CDR3 covers 13 residues. V was clipped by 11 bases and J by 3 bases; unmatched bases: 6. The CDR3 bases are TGTGCCGTGGGACAGGAAAACAATCAGCCCCAGCATTTT. Translation gives CAVGQENNQPQHF.

This chain joins TRBV7-9 and TRBJ2-7; D not resolved. The ends were cut back, 1 base at V and 6 bases at J, with 10 bases in the middle. Germline values: CDR1 SEHNR, CDR2 FQNEAQ (reference sequence). CDR3 length: 13 residues. CDR3 protein: CASSLVAFSEQYF. The CDR3 DNA reads as TGTGCCAGCAGCTTAGTAGCATTCTCCGAGCAGTACTTC.